Below, 26 T cell receptor beta chains from the same sample are listed, as sequenced in a study of technical replicates of blood from a few donors. Clones were read by immunoSEQ multiplex PCR, and TCRdb kept only the in-frame ones, dropping some. Here the sample spans 65,000 to 90,000 clones, around 94% being singletons. Sequencing used T cells isolated from PBMCs. The receptors were sampled from a human donor in good health.

The V and J genes are TRBV6-1 and TRBJ2-3, with 9 bases fitting TRBD2. J was trimmed by 6 bases and V by 7 bases; bases with no gene match: 11. The germline CDR1 and CDR2 sequences are MNHNS and SASEGT. The CDR3 loop spans 15 amino acids. This CDR3 reads CASKAGGRARDTQYF. The CDR3 DNA reads as TGTGCCAGCAAGGCAGGCGGGAGGGCCAGGGATACGCAGTATTTT.

V and J are TRBV6-4 and TRBJ2-1; D unclear. Germline CDR1 reads MRHNA; CDR2 reads SNTAGT. V lost 4 bases and J 7 bases, leaving 11 bases between the germline ends. This CDR3 has 13 amino acids. The DNA of the CDR3 is TGTGCCAGCAGTGTTTTGGCAACGAATGAGCAGTTCTTC. Protein sequence: CASSVLATNEQFF.

This sequence joins TRBV6-1 and TRBJ1-5, with no clear D. Germline V CDR1 and CDR2: MNHNS, SASEGT. The V and J ends lost 5 bases and 0 bases respectively, with 5 bases between them. This CDR3 contains 13 residues. The CDR3 here is CASSFSSNQPQHF. DNA for the CDR3: TGTGCCAGCAGTTTTAGTAGCAATCAGCCCCAGCATTTT.

The chain has TRBV7-9 and TRBJ1-2; D not resolved. Trimming removed 1 base at V and 5 bases at J, with 11 bases between. This CDR3 region has 14 residues. Germline lookup yields CDR1 SEHNR and CDR2 FQNEAQ (reference sequence). The CDR3 protein is CASSLGVGRYGYTF. The CDR3 region has the DNA TGTGCCAGCAGCTTAGGCGTCGGGAGATATGGCTACACCTTC.

This chain links TRBV7-9 with TRBJ1-2; TRBD1 agrees at 7 bases. The CDR3 is made up of 15 amino acids. Germline V gene lookup returns CDR1 SEHNR and CDR2 FQNEAQ (reference sequence). V shed 2 bases and J 2 bases; nucleotides not matched to a gene: 5. The CDR3 sequence: CASSLWQGDNYGYTF. CDR3 sequence (DNA): TGTGCCAGCAGCTTATGGCAGGGGGACAACTATGGCTACACCTTC.

V gene TRBV30 combines with J gene TRBJ1-1; D not certain. V was clipped by 6 bases and J by 3 bases, with 11 bases between them. Germline V gene sequence: CDR1 GTSNPN, CDR2 SVGIG (reference sequence). This CDR3 region has 12 residues. Written as DNA, the CDR3 is TGTGCCTGCTTGATAGTGGACACTGAAGCTTTCTTT. This sequence encodes CACLIVDTEAFF.

The chain recombines TRBV30 with TRBJ2-1; 13 nucleotides align to TRBD2. This CDR3 spans 14 amino acids. V was pared by 3 bases and J by 4 bases, with 0 bases of the junction left unmatched. Germline CDR1 reads GTSNPN; CDR2 reads SVGIG (reference sequence). The CDR3 DNA sequence: TGTGCCTGGAGGGGACTAGCGGGGTACAATGAGCAGTTCTTC. It encodes CAWRGLAGYNEQFF.

The V gene is TRBV5-1, the J gene TRBJ2-3, with D perhaps matching TRBD2 (6 bases). The CDR3 consists of 17 residues. V lost 4 bases and J lost 4, with 22 bases in between. Germline-derived CDR1 and CDR2 are SGHRS and YFSETQ. CDR3 loop: CASSPLSAGRKPDTQYF. CDR3 nucleotide sequence: TGCGCCAGCAGCCCCCTTTCGGCGGGGAGAAAGCCAGATACGCAGTATTTT.

CDR3 DNA: TGTGCCAGTAGTCATGGCGGTGTGAACACTGAAGCTTTCTTT. It encodes CASSHGGVNTEAFF. V gene TRBV19 combines with J gene TRBJ1-1; D call uncertain. The CDR3 runs to 14 residues. V shed 5 bases and J shed 0 bases, with 10 bases lying between them. Looked up from germline, CDR1 is LNHDA and CDR2 is SQIVND (reference sequence).

The V call is TRBV27, the J call TRBJ2-5, with 9 bases identical to TRBD2. V lost 2 bases, J lost 1 base, and 5 bases stayed unmatched. This CDR3 region has 16 residues. Per the germline V gene, CDR1 is MNHEY and CDR2 is SMNVEV (reference sequence). CDR3 protein: CASSLVASGAQETQYF. As DNA, the CDR3 is TGTGCCAGCAGTTTAGTGGCTAGCGGGGCCCAAGAGACCCAGTACTTC.

This clone is a singleton in its sample. The chain uses TRBV6-6 and TRBJ2-1, with TRBD2 identical over 9 bases. This CDR3 spans 14 amino acids. Per germline, CDR1 MNHNY and CDR2 SVGAGI (reference sequence). After removal of 0 bases from V and 6 bases from J, the junction contained 0 bases not matched to a gene. Here the CDR3 reads CASSYSTSGNEQFF. For the CDR3, the DNA is TGTGCCAGCAGTTACTCGACTAGCGGCAATGAGCAGTTCTTC.

The chain links TRBV19 to TRBJ1-1; D is unclear. The CDR3 covers 13 residues. Trimming shortened V by 7 bases and J by 5 bases, and 14 bases separated the two germline ends. Germline assignment: CDR1 LNHDA and CDR2 SQIVND (reference sequence). Written as DNA, the CDR3 is TGTGCCAGTATACAGAGGAGGGAAACTGAAGCTTTCTTT. Protein sequence: CASIQRRETEAFF.

The chain has TRBV7-6 and TRBJ2-7, with 14 bases identical to TRBD2. The CDR3 loop spans 15 amino acids. Per germline, CDR1 SGHVS and CDR2 FNYEAQ. Trimming at V came to 4 bases and at J to 3 bases, leaving 2 bases not matched to a gene. The CDR3 DNA follows: TGTGCCAGCAGCTCAGGACTAGCGGGAGGCTACGAGCAGTACTTC. Amino acid sequence: CASSSGLAGGYEQYF.

The chain recombines TRBV5-8 with TRBJ2-7; the match to TRBD1 covers 9 bases. This CDR3 has 13 residues. CDR1 SGHTS and CDR2 YDEGEE come from the germline V gene. V trimming: 1 base; J trimming: 5 bases; junction bases outside the gene matches: 1. CDR3 sequence: CASSLRDRDEQYF. DNA of the CDR3: TGTGCCAGCAGCTTGAGGGACAGGGACGAGCAGTACTTC.

The J gene is TRBJ2-7, the V gene TRBV4-1; D is perhaps TRBD2 (5 bases). The CDR3 is made up of 13 amino acids. The germline gives CDR1 MGHRA, CDR2 YSYEKL. With 5 bases removed from V and 3 bases from J, the gap between germline ends came to 11 bases. The CDR3, as DNA: TGCGCCAGCAGCGGGAGCCTTTTCTACGAGCAGTACTTC. Its protein product is CASSGSLFYEQYF.

The chain carries TRBV15 and TRBJ2-7, with a weak D call TRBD1 (6 bases). Trimming cost V 0 bases and J 0 bases, with 9 bases left between them. From germline, CDR1 is LNHNV and CDR2 YYDKDF (reference sequence). The CDR3 runs to 15 residues. The CDR3 loop is CATSRDRGTSYEQYF. The CDR3 DNA follows: TGTGCCACCAGCAGAGACAGGGGCACCTCCTACGAGCAGTACTTC.

The chain carries TRBV5-1 and TRBJ2-1, with TRBD2 matching over 9 bases. Germline V lookup: CDR1 SGHRS, CDR2 YFSETQ. CDR3 size: 19 residues. The V segment lost 0 bases and the J segment 0 bases; nucleotides outside the gene matches: 10. CDR3 sequence reads: CASSLGLAGRISSYNEQFF. Here the CDR3 DNA reads TGCGCCAGCAGCTTGGGGCTAGCGGGACGCATCAGCTCCTACAATGAGCAGTTCTTC.

The chain employs TRBV4-2 and TRBJ2-1, with TRBD2 matching over 8 bases. CDR3 length: 16 residues. Losses at the gene ends were 5 bases for V and 5 bases for J; bases not matched to a gene: 11. The germline V gene has CDR1 LGHNA and CDR2 YNFKEQ. The chain's CDR3 is CASSAQGLAGDNEQFF. The CDR3 DNA is TGTGCCAGCAGCGCCCAGGGGCTAGCGGGCGACAATGAGCAGTTCTTC.

The chain carries TRBV13 and TRBJ1-5, with TRBD1 as a possible D gene (5 bases). The ends were cut back, 0 bases at V and 6 bases at J, with 12 bases in the middle. The CDR3 is made up of 15 amino acids. CDR1 PRHDT and CDR2 FYEKMQ come from the germline V gene (reference sequence). The CDR3 reads CASSLGLRARQPQHF. The CDR3 DNA sequence: TGTGCCAGCAGCTTAGGCCTCAGGGCTCGTCAGCCCCAGCATTTT.

The V and J genes are TRBV5-1 and TRBJ2-1, with TRBD1 matching over 7 bases. The CDR3 loop spans 12 amino acids. CDR1 and CDR2 (germline): SGHRS, YFSETQ. Trimming removed 4 bases from V and 7 bases from J; junction bases left unmatched: 2. CDR3 residues: CASSEQGNEQFF. The DNA of the CDR3 is TGCGCCAGCAGCGAACAGGGGAATGAGCAGTTCTTC.

The J gene is TRBJ1-4, the V gene TRBV30; unclear D gene. CDR3 length: 15 residues. V was cut by 0 bases and J by 7 bases, with 15 bases left in between. CDR1 and CDR2 (germline): GTSNPN, SVGIG (reference sequence). The CDR3, as DNA: TGTGCCTGGAGTGTACAGCGAGGAGGCGGTGAAAAACTGTTTTTT. This sequence encodes CAWSVQRGGGEKLFF.

The chain employs TRBV10-1 and TRBJ1-2; D is possibly TRBD1 (6 bases). Germline V CDR1 and CDR2: WNHNN, SYGVQD (reference sequence). This CDR3 has 14 residues. V dropped 4 bases and J dropped 2 bases, with 11 bases sitting between them. The CDR3 DNA reads TGCGCCAGCAGTGCCCAAGGGGGAAACTATGGCTACACCTTC. Protein sequence: CASSAQGGNYGYTF.

The chain carries TRBV28 and TRBJ2-3; perhaps TRBD2 as D (6 bases). V lost 4 bases and J lost 6, with 14 bases in between. The CDR3 spans 14 residues. Germline V CDR1 and CDR2: MDHEN, SYDVKM. The CDR3 DNA follows: TGTGCCAGCAGTTGGGGACTTACCCTTGATACGCAGTATTTT. Amino acids: CASSWGLTLDTQYF.

The chain joins TRBV10-3 to TRBJ2-5, with a tentative D call TRBD2 (5 bases). There are 15 residues in the CDR3. Germline CDR1 reads ENHRY; CDR2 reads SYGVKD. Trimming took 7 bases from V and 1 from J, leaving 16 bases between them. The CDR3 here is CAIIPTAAAQETQYF. CDR3 nucleotide sequence: TGTGCCATCATCCCAACAGCGGCTGCCCAAGAGACCCAGTACTTC.

CDR3 nucleotide sequence: TGCGCCAGCAGCCCCGGGTGGTCAGAGACCGGGGAGCTGTTTTTT. Translated, it gives CASSPGWSETGELFF. This chain uses TRBV5-1 with TRBJ2-2, with D hard to call. The CDR3 has 15 residues. V lost 4 bases and J 5 bases, leaving 15 bases between the germline ends. The germline V gene encodes CDR1 SGHRS and CDR2 YFSETQ.

The chain carries TRBV7-2 and TRBJ2-7, with D perhaps matching TRBD1 (5 bases). The CDR3 runs 15 residues. Trimming removed 1 base at V and 5 bases at J, with 15 bases between. Germline loops: CDR1 SGHTA, CDR2 FQGNSA. The CDR3 DNA sequence: TGTGCCAGCAGCTTAGGGGGCGCAAGGATCCACGAGCAGTACTTC. Residues: CASSLGGARIHEQYF.